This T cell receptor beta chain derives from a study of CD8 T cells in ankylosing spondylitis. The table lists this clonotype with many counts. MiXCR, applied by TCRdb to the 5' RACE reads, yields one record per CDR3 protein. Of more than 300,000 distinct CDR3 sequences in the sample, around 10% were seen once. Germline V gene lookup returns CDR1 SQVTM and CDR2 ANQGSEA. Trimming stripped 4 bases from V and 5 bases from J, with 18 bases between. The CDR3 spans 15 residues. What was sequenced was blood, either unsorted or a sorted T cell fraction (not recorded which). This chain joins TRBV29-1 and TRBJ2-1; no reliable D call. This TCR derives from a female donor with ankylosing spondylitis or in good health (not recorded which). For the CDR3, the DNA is TGCAGCGTTGGGGAAAGAGGCGCTATTAACAATGAGCAGTTCTTC. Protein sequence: CSVGERGAINNEQFF.